Shown below are 8 T cell receptor beta chains from a single sample sequenced in a study of siplizumab effects on memory and regulatory T cells. Clones were sequenced by immunoSEQ multiplex PCR, and TCRdb holds only the in-frame ones, with some missing. In the table there are about 50,000 clones, over 75% of which are singletons. Specimen: naive CD8+ T cells sorted from blood. These receptors originate from a human donor in good health.

The gene calls are TRBV19 and TRBJ1-1; D gene unclear. CDR1 and CDR2 (germline): LNHDA, SQIVND (reference sequence). The CDR3 has 13 residues. Between the trimmed V and J ends, which lost 3 bases and 0 bases, there was a span of 5 bases. The CDR3 protein is CASSMSMNTEAFF. The CDR3 DNA reads TGTGCCAGTAGTATGTCCATGAACACTGAAGCTTTCTTT.

The gene calls are TRBV19 and TRBJ2-7, with 9 bases aligning to TRBD1. V shed 10 bases and J 5 bases; nucleotides not matched to a gene: 12. This CDR3 is built from 14 residues. From germline, CDR1 is LNHDA and CDR2 SQIVND (reference sequence). The CDR3 DNA follows: TGTGCCACCTCTCCCCGACAGGGGGGCCACGAGCAGTACTTC. This encodes CATSPRQGGHEQYF.

The chain combines TRBV30 with TRBJ1-1; unclear D gene. Trimming removed 4 bases at V and 4 bases at J, with 7 bases between. There are 11 residues in the CDR3. Germline-derived CDR1 and CDR2 are GTSNPN and SVGIG (reference sequence). CDR3 sequence: CAWNEGTEAFF. CDR3 in DNA: TGTGCCTGGAACGAGGGCACTGAAGCTTTCTTT.

This rearrangement joins TRBV6-5 to TRBJ2-2; TRBD1 matches at 8 bases. The CDR3 runs 14 residues. From germline, CDR1 is MNHEY and CDR2 SVGAGI. J was trimmed by 6 bases and V by 5 bases; bases with no gene match: 5. This CDR3 reads CASSPRTGPGELFF. The CDR3 bases are TGTGCCAGCAGTCCCAGGACAGGGCCCGGGGAGCTGTTTTTT.

This sequence joins TRBV5-6 and TRBJ1-3; no firm D call. Between the trimmed V and J ends, which lost 0 bases and 3 bases, there was a span of 7 bases. Looked up from germline, CDR1 is SGHDT and CDR2 is YYEEEE. CDR3 length: 14 residues. The DNA of the CDR3 is TGTGCCAGCAGCTTGGGAGGGATTGGAAACACCATATATTTT. Protein sequence: CASSLGGIGNTIYF.

The chain links TRBV30 to TRBJ2-1, with D possibly being TRBD2 (5 bases). The CDR3 contains 12 residues. Trimming shortened V by 1 base and J by 14 bases, and 15 bases separated the two germline ends. Germline V gives CDR1 GTSNPN, CDR2 SVGIG (reference sequence). The CDR3 DNA is TGTGCCTGGAGTGCGGACTTCGTGAGCAAGTTCTTC. Translated: CAWSADFVSKFF.

The chain is built from TRBV7-9 and TRBJ2-7, with D hard to call. This CDR3 is 16 amino acids long. Per germline, CDR1 SEHNR and CDR2 FQNEAQ (reference sequence). V was pared by 1 base and J by 0 bases, with 13 bases between. Written as DNA, the CDR3 is TGTGCCAGCAGCTTAGTGCCACCCCCGGACTCCTACGAGCAGTACTTC. Protein sequence: CASSLVPPPDSYEQYF. The full variable domain, in which reference TRBV7-9 and TRBJ2-7 provide the parts outside the CDR3, is DTGVSQNPRHKITKRGQNVTFRCDPISEHNRLYWYRQTLGQGPEFLTYFQNEAQLEKSRLLSDRFSAERPKGSFSTLEIQRTEQGDSAMYLCASSLVPPPDSYEQYFGPGTRLTVT.

V and J are TRBV19 and TRBJ2-7; D is possibly TRBD2 (5 bases). In germline, CDR1 is LNHDA, CDR2 SQIVND (reference sequence). Trimming removed 1 base at V and 5 bases at J, with 9 bases between. The CDR3 spans 13 residues. The CDR3 DNA is TGTGCCAGTAGTATAGCGGGGTCCCACGAGCAGTACTTC. It codes for CASSIAGSHEQYF.